This T cell receptor beta chain emerged from a study of Ad26.COV2.S vaccination and SARS-CoV-2 variants. General study points: Total responses of T cells may have been underestimated by the analyses of TCR breadth and depth.

Generated by immunoSEQ multiplex PCR, the TCRdb table keeps only in-frame clones and is missing some. The sample records about 39,000 clones, around 83% being singletons. Details on this clone: Its cognate antigen is unknown.

Germline CDR1 is LNHDA and CDR2 is SQIVND (reference sequence). This CDR3 has 15 residues. V was trimmed by 4 bases and J by 4 bases, leaving 16 bases between them. The rearrangement links TRBV19 to TRBJ1-1; no reliable D call. The sample here was peripheral blood, taken after recovery from COVID-19. This TCR was sampled from a human donor who had recovered from COVID-19. CDR3 residues: CASSRVEGMSTEAFF. CDR3 sequence (DNA): TGTGCCAGTAGTAGGGTAGAGGGAATGAGCACTGAAGCTTTCTTT.